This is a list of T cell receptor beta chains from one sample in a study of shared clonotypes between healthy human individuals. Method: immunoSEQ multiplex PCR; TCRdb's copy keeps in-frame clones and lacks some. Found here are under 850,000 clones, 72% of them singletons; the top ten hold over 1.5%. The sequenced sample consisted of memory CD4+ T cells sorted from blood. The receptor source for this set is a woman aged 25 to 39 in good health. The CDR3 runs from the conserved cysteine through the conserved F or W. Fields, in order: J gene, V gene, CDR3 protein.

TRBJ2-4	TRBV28	CASSLVTGDVFF
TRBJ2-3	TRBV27	CAILTSGENTDTQYF
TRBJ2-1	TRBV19	CASRITGFGGNEQFF
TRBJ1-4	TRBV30	CAWKMGQAVEKLFF
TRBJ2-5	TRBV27	CASSRLAGGLETQYF
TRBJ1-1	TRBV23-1	CATDRGAFF
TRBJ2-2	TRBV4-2	CASISTGTGHTGELFF
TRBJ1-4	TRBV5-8	CASSLRGRGHGKLFF
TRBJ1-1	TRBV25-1	CASSELGVNTEAFF
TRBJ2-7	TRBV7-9	CASSFSGQGDEQYF
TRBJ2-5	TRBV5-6	CASSLSIPPETQYF
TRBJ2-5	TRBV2	CASSADGEETQYF
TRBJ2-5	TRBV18	CASSPPWTGGETQYF
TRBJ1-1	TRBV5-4	CASSLEAGMEAFF
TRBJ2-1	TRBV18	CASSPPGYNEQFF
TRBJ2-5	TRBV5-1	CASSPGLAGGTGETQYF